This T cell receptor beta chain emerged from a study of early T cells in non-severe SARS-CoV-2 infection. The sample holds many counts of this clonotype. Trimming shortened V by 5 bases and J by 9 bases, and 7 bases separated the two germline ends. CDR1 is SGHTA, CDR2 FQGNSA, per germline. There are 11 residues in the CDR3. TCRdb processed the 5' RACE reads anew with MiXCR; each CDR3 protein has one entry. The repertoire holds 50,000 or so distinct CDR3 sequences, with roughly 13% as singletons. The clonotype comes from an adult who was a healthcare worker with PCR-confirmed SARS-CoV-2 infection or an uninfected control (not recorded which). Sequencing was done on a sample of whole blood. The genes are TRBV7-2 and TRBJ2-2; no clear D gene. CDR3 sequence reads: CASSPARELFF. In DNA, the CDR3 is TGTGCCAGCAGCCCTGCGCGGGAGCTGTTTTTT.